These T cell receptor beta chains were read from a single sample in a study of OX40 agonist ivuxolimab in advanced cancers. Method: immunoSEQ multiplex PCR; TCRdb's copy keeps in-frame clones and lacks some. This table holds over 10,000 clones, roughly 90% found once. The specimen comprised CD4+ or CD8+ T cells sorted from blood, sampled in a trial of the OX40 agonist ivuxolimab. Receptors originate from an adult with an advanced solid tumor such as melanoma, head and neck, liver or kidney cancer. Both conserved end residues are part of each CDR3. A D gene is named only where the DNA matches it firmly. Size tells how often a clone was seen (once, few, many) or the class of an expanded clone, and some rows leave it out.

DNA | CDR3 | V | size | D | J
TGCAGCGTTGAGATAGCGGGAGGGCCAGGCGGGGAGCTGTTTTTT | CSVEIAGGPGGELFF | TRBV29-1 | NA | TRBD2 | TRBJ2-2
TGTGCCATCAGTGAGCCGGGACTAGCGGGGAACACCGGGGAGCTGTTTTTT | CAISEPGLAGNTGELFF | TRBV10-3 | NA | TRBD2 | TRBJ2-2
TGTGCCAGCAGTGAATCAGGCAACACAGATACGCAGTATTTT | CASSESGNTDTQYF | TRBV25-1 | NA | NA | TRBJ2-3
TGTGCCAGCGCAGGCCCCCGGGACGAGCAGTACTTC | CASAGPRDEQYF | TRBV2 | NA | NA | TRBJ2-7
TGCGCCAGCAGCCAAGTCCGTGAAAAACTGTTTTTT | CASSQVREKLFF | TRBV4-3 | NA | NA | TRBJ1-4
TGTGCCAGCAGTGAAATGGGACAGTCAGCAGAGCAGTACTTC | CASSEMGQSAEQYF | TRBV2 | NA | TRBD1 | TRBJ2-7
TGCGCCAGCAGCCAAGACGCGGGGCTAGCGGGGACTCGGCAGGGAGATACGCAGTATTTT | CASSQDAGLAGTRQGDTQYF | TRBV4-3 | NA | TRBD2 | TRBJ2-3
TGTGCCAGCAGCGTAGGTCGGGGGGCCACCTACAATGAGCAGTTCTTC | CASSVGRGATYNEQFF | TRBV9 | NA | NA | TRBJ2-1
TGTGCCAGCAGTAACCATGGCGGGGAAGGGGCCAAAAACATTCAGTACTTC | CASSNHGGEGAKNIQYF | TRBV28 | NA | NA | TRBJ2-4
TGTGCCAGCACCAAGGGGGGGCTGAACTACGAGCAGTACTTC | CASTKGGLNYEQYF | TRBV2 | NA | NA | TRBJ2-7
TGTGCCAGCAGCTTGGAGTCTAGCAATGGGGCCAACGTCCTGACTTTC | CASSLESSNGANVLTF | TRBV5-8 | NA | NA | TRBJ2-6
TGTGCCAGCAGTTATAGGACTAGCCCTTCTGAGCAGTTCTTC | CASSYRTSPSEQFF | TRBV27 | NA | TRBD2 | TRBJ2-1
TGTGCCACCCGGCCGACAGCCGCCTACAATGAGCAGTTCTTC | CATRPTAAYNEQFF | TRBV19 | NA | NA | TRBJ2-1
TGTGCCTGGAGCCAGGGAAACACTGAAGCTTTCTTT | CAWSQGNTEAFF | TRBV30 | few | NA | TRBJ1-1
TGTGCCAGCAGTTACGGGACTAGCGGGGACAATGAGCAGTTCTTC | CASSYGTSGDNEQFF | TRBV6-6 | NA | TRBD2 | TRBJ2-1
TGTGCCAGCAGCTCTAGCGGGGTTCTTTACGAGCAGTACTTC | CASSSSGVLYEQYF | TRBV7-3 | NA | TRBD2 | TRBJ2-7
TGTGCCAGCAGTGGACTAGCGGGAGGTGTGGATACGCAGTATTTT | CASSGLAGGVDTQYF | TRBV6-1 | NA | TRBD2 | TRBJ2-3
TGTGCCACCCTCCCCGACGGGACCTCTTATCCAGGCACAGATACGCAGTATTTT | CATLPDGTSYPGTDTQYF | TRBV2 | NA | NA | TRBJ2-3
TGTGCCAGCAGCGTAGAGGCAGCGGGGGGCCCGGAGACCCAGTACTTC | CASSVEAAGGPETQYF | TRBV9 | NA | TRBD2 | TRBJ2-5
TGTGCCAGCAGCTTAGTTGGGGGCTCAGATACGCAGTATTTT | CASSLVGGSDTQYF | TRBV11-2 | NA | NA | TRBJ2-3
TGTGCCAGCAGATGGGACATTCCGAACACCGGGGAGCTGTTTTTT | CASRWDIPNTGELFF | TRBV6-6 | once | NA | TRBJ2-2
TGTGCCAGTAGTATATTGACCACTAGCGGGAGAGGGGAGACCCAGTACTTC | CASSILTTSGRGETQYF | TRBV19 | NA | TRBD2 | TRBJ2-5
TGTGCCAGCAGTTTATACACCTACAATGAGCAGTTCTTC | CASSLYTYNEQFF | TRBV27 | NA | NA | TRBJ2-1
TGTGCCAGCAGCCTATTGACCGGGGAGCTGTTTTTT | CASSLLTGELFF | TRBV9 | NA | NA | TRBJ2-2
TGTGCCAGCAGCGTAGGGCTAATAGAGAATGAAAAACTGTTTTTT | CASSVGLIENEKLFF | TRBV9 | NA | NA | TRBJ1-4
TGTGCCAGCAGTTACTTGGCGGGGGGTTTCACCGGGGAGCTGTTTTTT | CASSYLAGGFTGELFF | TRBV6-6 | NA | TRBD2 | TRBJ2-2
TGTGCCAGCAGTGAAGTAAACACTGAAGCTTTCTTT | CASSEVNTEAFF | TRBV2 | NA | NA | TRBJ1-1
TGTGCCAGCAGCCAAGTCAGGGGTTATGGCTACACCTTC | CASSQVRGYGYTF | TRBV14 | NA | NA | TRBJ1-2
TGTGCCAGTGGAGCAAAACGGGGCAATGAGCAGTTCTTC | CASGAKRGNEQFF | TRBV19 | NA | NA | TRBJ2-1
TGTGCCAGCAGCTTAACTTGGTTTAGCGGGACGCAAGAGACCCAGTACTTC | CASSLTWFSGTQETQYF | TRBV11-3 | NA | TRBD2 | TRBJ2-5
TGCGCCAGCAGTGAGCCGAGGGGGGCTAGCGCCTCGAAATCGGCATACAATGAGCAGTTCTTC | CASSEPRGASASKSAYNEQFF | TRBV10-1 | NA | NA | TRBJ2-1
TGTGCCAGCAGTTCTAGACTCAACTACGAGCAGTACTTC | CASSSRLNYEQYF | TRBV2 | NA | NA | TRBJ2-7
TGCGCCAGCAGCCAAGGGACAGGGCTCAATCAGCCCCAGCATTTT | CASSQGTGLNQPQHF | TRBV4-3 | once | TRBD1 | TRBJ1-5
TGTGCCAGCAGCCCGGGACTGAATGGCTACACCTTC | CASSPGLNGYTF | TRBV13 | NA | NA | TRBJ1-2
TGTGCCAGTAGTATGTCCGGGACAGGGGGGACTGAAGCTTTCTTT | CASSMSGTGGTEAFF | TRBV19 | NA | TRBD1 | TRBJ1-1
TGTGCCAGCAGTCGTCTTGTAGAGGGGAATCAGCCCCAGCATTTT | CASSRLVEGNQPQHF | TRBV6-5 | NA | NA | TRBJ1-5
TGTGCCAGCAGCCGGGACGGACACCTTTACTCTGGAAACACCATATATTTT | CASSRDGHLYSGNTIYF | TRBV14 | once | NA | TRBJ1-3
TGTGCCAGCAGTCACCGGGACAGGGATCCCTTTTACGAGCAGTACTTC | CASSHRDRDPFYEQYF | TRBV9 | NA | TRBD1 | TRBJ2-7
TGTGCCAGCAGCCCGGGGAGGGGGCGACCCAACTATGGCTACACCTTC | CASSPGRGRPNYGYTF | TRBV7-6 | NA | TRBD1 | TRBJ1-2
TGTGCCAGCAGCTTAAAGGGCGGGGATTACAATGAGCAGTTCTTC | CASSLKGGDYNEQFF | TRBV7-3 | NA | NA | TRBJ2-1
TGTGCCAGCAGCCCACCGGGACTAGCGGGAGTAAGCTCCTACAATGAGCAGTTCTTC | CASSPPGLAGVSSYNEQFF | TRBV7-2 | NA | TRBD2 | TRBJ2-1
TGTGCCAGCAGCTTAGCATGGACTAGCGGTTACAATGAGCAGTTCTTC | CASSLAWTSGYNEQFF | TRBV7-9 | NA | TRBD2 | TRBJ2-1
TGTGCCAGCAGCTTAGAGGGTAGCGGGGGATACGAGCAGTACTTC | CASSLEGSGGYEQYF | TRBV11-1 | NA | TRBD2 | TRBJ2-7
TGTGCCAGCAGTTACTCGACAGACTATGGCTACACCTTC | CASSYSTDYGYTF | TRBV6-6 | NA | NA | TRBJ1-2